This entry is about one T cell receptor beta chain. Sequenced by immunoSEQ multiplex PCR; TCRdb stores in-frame clones only, minus some. The table lists about 20,000 clones, roughly four fifths of them singletons. The sample is drawn from a study of sequential checkpoint blockade in melanoma. Looking at the study overall: Maintenance nivolumab came after either treatment sequence.

Treatment specified: randomized to nivolumab then ipilimumab (arm A) or the reverse (arm B). The ends were cut back, 0 bases at V and 4 bases at J, with 7 bases in the middle. CDR3 length: 13 amino acids. Germline values: CDR1 SGHDT, CDR2 YYEEEE. Sequencing used CD8+ T cells sorted from blood (inferred from file names), obtained from a patient given nivolumab and ipilimumab in sequence. The source is a human donor with melanoma. V gene TRBV5-6 combines with J gene TRBJ1-1; possible D gene TRBD1, 6 bases. CDR3 coding DNA: TGTGCCAGCAGCTTGGGGACAGCCACTGAAGCTTTCTTT. The encoded protein is CASSLGTATEAFF.